These 5 T cell receptor beta chains share one sample of origin, sequenced in a study of cytomegalovirus exposure and HLA in healthy donors. PCR involved 60 Vbeta and 13 Jbeta primers. Profiling relied on immunoSEQ multiplex PCR, and the TCRdb table lists in-frame clones only, not all of them. Of 200,000 to 250,000 clones in the sample, about 85% were seen once. Sequencing input: PBMCs. These receptors came from a woman aged 50 to 60 in good health and CMV-seropositive.

V usage is TRBV27 and J usage is TRBJ2-1, with TRBD2 identical over 13 bases. The CDR3 length is 15 residues. Germline assignment: CDR1 MNHEY and CDR2 SMNVEV (reference sequence). After removal of 1 base from V and 7 bases from J, the junction contained 1 base not matched to a gene. DNA of the CDR3: TGTGCCAGCAGTTTATTGACTAGCGGGGGGAATGAGCAGTTCTTC. It is translated as CASSLLTSGGNEQFF.

The chain uses TRBV5-1 and TRBJ1-1, with D perhaps matching TRBD1 (6 bases). From germline, CDR1 is SGHRS and CDR2 YFSETQ. Trimming left V 0 bases short and J 4 bases short, with 10 bases between. CDR3 length: 14 residues. The DNA of the CDR3 is TGCGCCAGCAGCTTGGGGGGGCGGGCCACTGAAGCTTTCTTT. As protein: CASSLGGRATEAFF.

The chain employs TRBV5-1 and TRBJ1-5; 8 bases match TRBD1. The junction had 3 bases not matched to a gene; V was cut back by 3 bases and J by 4 bases. Germline CDR1 and CDR2: SGHRS and YFSETQ. The CDR3 runs 14 residues. The CDR3 spells CASSSGQENQPQHF. The DNA for the CDR3 is TGCGCCAGCAGCTCGGGACAGGAAAATCAGCCCCAGCATTTT.

The rearrangement uses TRBV2 and TRBJ1-5; D remains unclear. V was cut by 7 bases and J by 4 bases, with 11 bases left in between. Germline CDR1 reads SNHLY; CDR2 reads FYNNEI. The CDR3 extends over 13 amino acids. In DNA form, the CDR3 reads TGTGCCAGCAAATTAGAACAGAATCAGCCCCAGCATTTT. The encoded protein is CASKLEQNQPQHF.

CDR3 loop: CASTPQGFTEAFF. CDR3 DNA sequence: TGTGCCAGCACTCCACAGGGATTCACTGAAGCTTTCTTT. The chain is built from TRBV6-5 and TRBJ1-1; tentatively, D is TRBD1 (6 bases). CDR1 is MNHEY and CDR2 is SVGAGI in the germline V gene. The V and J ends lost 7 bases and 4 bases respectively, with 13 bases between them. The CDR3 contains 13 residues.